This T cell receptor beta chain was profiled in a study of blood T cell repertoires in COVID-19. This CDR3 region has 14 residues. The V end lost 7 bases, the J end lost 4 bases, and 13 bases lay between the germline ends. Per germline, CDR1 ENHRY and CDR2 SYGVKD. In the study's own analysis: Using reference gene primer amplification, nucleated cell counts were estimated. The protocol was immunoSEQ multiplex PCR, while the TCRdb copy is restricted to in-frame clones and leaves out a portion. V, J and clone size derive from that table, while D and trimming were established from the DNA sequence. The sample lists hundreds of thousands of clones, around 88% occurring once.

The rearrangement links TRBV10-3 to TRBJ2-2; D gene uncertain. This TCR was sampled from a woman between 70 and 85 years old with COVID-19, enrolled during active disease. Sequenced input: peripheral blood. The CDR3 DNA reads TGTGCCATCACCCATGACACCGTCACCGGGGAGCTGTTTTTT. Amino acids: CAITHDTVTGELFF.